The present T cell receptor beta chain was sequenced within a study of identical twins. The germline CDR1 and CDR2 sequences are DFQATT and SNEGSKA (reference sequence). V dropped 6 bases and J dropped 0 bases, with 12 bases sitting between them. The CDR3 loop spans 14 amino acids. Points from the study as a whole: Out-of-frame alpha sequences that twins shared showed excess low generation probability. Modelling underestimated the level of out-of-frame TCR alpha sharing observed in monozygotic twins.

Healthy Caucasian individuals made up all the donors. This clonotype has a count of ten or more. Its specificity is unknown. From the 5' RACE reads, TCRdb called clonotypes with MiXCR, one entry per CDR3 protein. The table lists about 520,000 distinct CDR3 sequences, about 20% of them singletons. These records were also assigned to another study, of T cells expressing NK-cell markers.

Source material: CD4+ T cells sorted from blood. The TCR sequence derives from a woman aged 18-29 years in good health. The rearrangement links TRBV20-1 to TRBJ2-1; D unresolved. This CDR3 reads CSAYDQSSYNEQFF. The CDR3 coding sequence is TGCAGTGCCTATGACCAGAGCTCCTACAATGAGCAGTTCTTC.